The rows below give T cell receptor beta chains drawn from one sample of a study of shared clonotypes between healthy human individuals. Data came from immunoSEQ multiplex PCR; TCRdb stores just in-frame clones and leaves some out. This table holds over a million clones, about 98.5% found once. The sequenced sample consisted of naive CD4+ T cells sorted from blood. These receptors originate from a young man in good health. Each CDR3 is given with its conserved first and last residue. A D gene is named only where the DNA matches it firmly. Clone size is stated in some rows and not others, as once, few, many or a class when expanded.

j_gene: TRBJ1-1
v_gene: TRBV11-1
len: 14
d_gene: -
abundance: -
CDR3aa: CASSANGGVTEAFF
CDR3nt: TGTGCCAGCAGCGCCAACGGGGGAGTAACTGAAGCTTTCTTT

j_gene: TRBJ2-7
v_gene: TRBV7-9
len: 15
d_gene: -
abundance: -
CDR3aa: CASSPLAGSSYEQYF
CDR3nt: TGTGCCAGCAGCCCCTTGGCGGGTAGCTCCTACGAGCAGTACTTC

j_gene: TRBJ1-1
v_gene: TRBV5-1
len: 13
d_gene: -
abundance: -
CDR3aa: CASSPMGGTEAFF
CDR3nt: TGCGCCAGCAGCCCTATGGGGGGGACTGAAGCTTTCTTT

j_gene: TRBJ1-2
v_gene: TRBV2
len: 14
d_gene: TRBD1
abundance: -
CDR3aa: CASTTDRGNYGYTF
CDR3nt: TGTGCCAGCACTACTGACAGGGGGAACTATGGCTACACCTTC

j_gene: TRBJ1-2
v_gene: TRBV25-1
len: 15
d_gene: -
abundance: -
CDR3aa: CASSEYSGGRDGYTF
CDR3nt: TGTGCCAGCAGTGAATACTCGGGGGGTAGGGATGGCTACACCTTC

j_gene: TRBJ2-7
v_gene: TRBV27
len: 15
d_gene: -
abundance: -
CDR3aa: CASRETWTSSYEQYF
CDR3nt: TGTGCCAGCAGGGAAACTTGGACCAGTTCCTACGAGCAGTACTTC

j_gene: TRBJ2-2
v_gene: TRBV15
len: 14
d_gene: -
abundance: -
CDR3aa: CATSRDPRTGELFF
CDR3nt: TGTGCCACCAGCAGAGATCCGCGGACCGGGGAGCTGTTTTTT

j_gene: TRBJ2-3
v_gene: TRBV6-1
len: 16
d_gene: -
abundance: once
CDR3aa: CASSDALPLLGNTQYF
CDR3nt: TGTGCCAGCAGTGACGCCTTACCTTTACTAGGAAATACGCAGTATTTT

j_gene: TRBJ2-3
v_gene: TRBV5-1
len: 12
d_gene: -
abundance: few
CDR3aa: CASSLEVDTQYF
CDR3nt: TGCGCCAGCAGCTTGGAGGTGGATACGCAGTATTTT

j_gene: TRBJ2-3
v_gene: TRBV7-9
len: 12
d_gene: -
abundance: -
CDR3aa: CASSPHTDTQYF
CDR3nt: TGTGCCAGCAGCCCTCACACAGATACGCAGTATTTT

j_gene: TRBJ1-1
v_gene: TRBV7-2
len: 13
d_gene: -
abundance: -
CDR3aa: CASSLLRGTEAFF
CDR3nt: TGTGCCAGCAGCTTACTTCGAGGTACTGAAGCTTTCTTT

j_gene: TRBJ2-7
v_gene: TRBV18
len: 15
d_gene: TRBD2
abundance: -
CDR3aa: CASSLTSGRAYEQYF
CDR3nt: TGTGCCAGCTCACTCACTAGCGGGAGGGCGTACGAGCAGTACTTC

j_gene: TRBJ1-5
v_gene: TRBV5-1
len: 16
d_gene: -
abundance: -
CDR3aa: CASSPSEGLGNQPQHF
CDR3nt: TGCGCCAGCAGCCCCTCGGAGGGATTGGGCAATCAGCCCCAGCATTTT

j_gene: TRBJ1-2
v_gene: TRBV14
len: 13
d_gene: -
abundance: -
CDR3aa: CASSQDSQYGYTF
CDR3nt: TGTGCCAGCAGCCAAGACAGCCAGTATGGCTACACCTTC

j_gene: TRBJ2-2
v_gene: TRBV28
len: 16
d_gene: TRBD1
abundance: -
CDR3aa: CASSSGPGTGWSELFF
CDR3nt: TGTGCCAGCAGTTCAGGTCCGGGGACAGGTTGGAGTGAGCTGTTTTTT

j_gene: TRBJ2-5
v_gene: TRBV7-9
len: 15
d_gene: TRBD2
abundance: -
CDR3aa: CASSSGTSGGETQYF
CDR3nt: TGTGCCAGCAGCTCGGGGACTAGCGGCGGAGAGACCCAGTACTTC

j_gene: TRBJ2-1
v_gene: TRBV5-1
len: 12
d_gene: TRBD2
abundance: -
CDR3aa: CASSPGRDEQFF
CDR3nt: TGCGCCAGCAGCCCGGGGAGGGATGAGCAGTTCTTC

j_gene: TRBJ2-3
v_gene: TRBV20-1
len: 11
d_gene: -
abundance: -
CDR3aa: CSARLGHTQYF
CDR3nt: TGCAGTGCTAGATTGGGACATACGCAGTATTTT

j_gene: TRBJ2-1
v_gene: TRBV7-8
len: 12
d_gene: -
abundance: -
CDR3aa: CASSPNGVEQFF
CDR3nt: TGTGCCAGCAGCCCCAACGGGGTTGAGCAGTTCTTC

j_gene: TRBJ2-2
v_gene: TRBV5-1
len: 17
d_gene: TRBD2
abundance: once
CDR3aa: CASSSGLAGANTGELFF
CDR3nt: TGCGCCAGCAGCTCGGGACTAGCGGGAGCGAACACCGGGGAGCTGTTTTTT

j_gene: TRBJ2-3
v_gene: TRBV29-1
len: 16
d_gene: -
abundance: -
CDR3aa: CSVEDRGALPTDTQYF
CDR3nt: TGCAGCGTTGAAGATCGGGGGGCACTACCAACAGATACGCAGTATTTT

j_gene: TRBJ2-7
v_gene: TRBV28
len: 15
d_gene: -
abundance: -
CDR3aa: CASSTHGLETYEQYF
CDR3nt: TGTGCCAGCAGTACACACGGCTTGGAAACCTACGAGCAGTACTTC

j_gene: TRBJ2-5
v_gene: TRBV6-1
len: 14
d_gene: -
abundance: -
CDR3aa: CASSLTGPVGTQYF
CDR3nt: TGTGCCAGCTCACTCACAGGTCCTGTGGGGACCCAGTACTTC

j_gene: TRBJ1-3
v_gene: TRBV6-1
len: 13
d_gene: -
abundance: -
CDR3aa: CASSGETGNTIYF
CDR3nt: TGTGCCAGCTCGGGGGAAACTGGAAACACCATATATTTT

j_gene: TRBJ2-1
v_gene: TRBV5-4
len: 15
d_gene: TRBD2
abundance: -
CDR3aa: CASSFWGTSGLEQFF
CDR3nt: TGTGCCAGCAGCTTTTGGGGGACTAGCGGTCTTGAGCAGTTCTTC

j_gene: TRBJ1-1
v_gene: TRBV7-9
len: 17
d_gene: TRBD1
abundance: -
CDR3aa: CASSQDRGRERNTEAFF
CDR3nt: TGTGCCAGCAGCCAAGACAGGGGGCGCGAAAGGAACACTGAAGCTTTCTTT

j_gene: TRBJ2-5
v_gene: TRBV7-9
len: 10
d_gene: -
abundance: once
CDR3aa: CASNQETQYF
CDR3nt: TGTGCCAGCAACCAAGAGACCCAGTACTTC

j_gene: TRBJ2-7
v_gene: TRBV9
len: 15
d_gene: TRBD2
abundance: -
CDR3aa: CASSAGLAGSYEQYF
CDR3nt: TGTGCCAGCAGCGCGGGACTAGCGGGCTCCTACGAGCAGTACTTC

j_gene: TRBJ1-1
v_gene: TRBV5-4
len: 15
d_gene: -
abundance: -
CDR3aa: CASSLDSAGMGRAFF
CDR3nt: TGTGCCAGCAGCTTGGACTCAGCGGGGATGGGACGGGCTTTCTTT

j_gene: TRBJ2-5
v_gene: TRBV20-1
len: 10
d_gene: -
abundance: -
CDR3aa: CSARQETQYF
CDR3nt: TGCAGTGCCCGACAAGAGACCCAGTACTTC

j_gene: TRBJ2-1
v_gene: TRBV27
len: 19
d_gene: TRBD2
abundance: -
CDR3aa: CASRTGTSGPWESYNEQFF
CDR3nt: TGTGCCAGCAGAACCGGGACTAGCGGGCCTTGGGAGTCCTACAATGAGCAGTTCTTC

j_gene: TRBJ2-3
v_gene: TRBV5-1
len: 11
d_gene: -
abundance: -
CDR3aa: CASRVTDTQYF
CDR3nt: TGCGCCAGCAGGGTTACAGATACGCAGTATTTT

j_gene: TRBJ2-7
v_gene: TRBV28
len: 16
d_gene: TRBD2
abundance: once
CDR3aa: CASSPPYGGGSYEQYF
CDR3nt: TGTGCCAGCAGTCCCCCCTATGGCGGGGGGTCCTACGAGCAGTACTTC

j_gene: TRBJ2-5
v_gene: TRBV5-4
len: 12
d_gene: -
abundance: -
CDR3aa: CASSHQGETQYF
CDR3nt: TGTGCCAGCAGCCATCAGGGAGAGACCCAGTACTTC

j_gene: TRBJ2-5
v_gene: TRBV18
len: 15
d_gene: -
abundance: -
CDR3aa: CASSPLTGIGETQYF
CDR3nt: TGTGCCAGCTCACCCCTGACAGGTATCGGGGAGACCCAGTACTTC

j_gene: TRBJ2-1
v_gene: TRBV7-2
len: 14
d_gene: -
abundance: -
CDR3aa: CASSFQFSDNEQFF
CDR3nt: TGTGCCAGCAGCTTTCAGTTTTCTGACAATGAGCAGTTCTTC

j_gene: TRBJ2-1
v_gene: TRBV5-4
len: 14
d_gene: -
abundance: -
CDR3aa: CASSFTSVASEQFF
CDR3nt: -

j_gene: TRBJ2-7
v_gene: TRBV30
len: 15
d_gene: TRBD1
abundance: -
CDR3aa: CAWSAGTGPSYEQYF
CDR3nt: TGTGCCTGGAGTGCCGGGACAGGCCCGTCCTACGAGCAGTACTTC

j_gene: TRBJ1-2
v_gene: TRBV5-6
len: 13
d_gene: -
abundance: -
CDR3aa: CASSWRGADVYTF
CDR3nt: TGTGCCAGCAGCTGGCGGGGAGCAGATGTCTACACCTTC

j_gene: TRBJ2-7
v_gene: TRBV18
len: 15
d_gene: TRBD2
abundance: -
CDR3aa: CASSFTSGRVYEQYF
CDR3nt: TGTGCCAGCTCATTCACTAGCGGGAGGGTCTACGAGCAGTACTTC

j_gene: TRBJ1-4
v_gene: TRBV5-4
len: 14
d_gene: -
abundance: once
CDR3aa: CASSIGGSDEKLFF
CDR3nt: TGTGCCAGCAGCATAGGAGGCTCGGATGAAAAACTGTTTTTT

j_gene: TRBJ2-1
v_gene: TRBV9
len: 15
d_gene: -
abundance: -
CDR3aa: CASSVARDHYNEQFF
CDR3nt: TGTGCCAGCAGCGTCGCTAGGGACCATTACAATGAGCAGTTCTTC

j_gene: TRBJ1-5
v_gene: TRBV27
len: 18
d_gene: -
abundance: -
CDR3aa: CASSLGLLGRLFNQPQHF
CDR3nt: TGTGCCAGCAGTTTAGGTTTACTGGGCAGATTATTCAATCAGCCCCAGCATTTT

j_gene: TRBJ2-1
v_gene: TRBV5-1
len: 14
d_gene: -
abundance: -
CDR3aa: CASSLLADYNEQFF
CDR3nt: TGCGCCAGCAGCTTGTTAGCGGACTACAATGAGCAGTTCTTC

j_gene: TRBJ2-3
v_gene: TRBV18
len: 17
d_gene: TRBD1
abundance: many
CDR3aa: CASSPPTGGRRTDTQYF
CDR3nt: TGTGCCAGCTCACCACCGACAGGGGGTAGGCGCACAGATACGCAGTATTTT

j_gene: TRBJ1-5
v_gene: TRBV18
len: 12
d_gene: -
abundance: -
CDR3aa: CASSNVGQPQHF
CDR3nt: TGTGCCAGCTCGAATGTTGGACAGCCCCAGCATTTT

j_gene: TRBJ1-5
v_gene: TRBV7-9
len: 14
d_gene: -
abundance: once
CDR3aa: CASSSRYSNQPQHF
CDR3nt: TGTGCCAGCAGCTCAAGGTATAGCAATCAGCCCCAGCATTTT

j_gene: TRBJ2-1
v_gene: TRBV6-5
len: 12
d_gene: -
abundance: -
CDR3aa: CASSGLYNEQFF
CDR3nt: TGTGCCAGCAGCGGACTCTACAATGAGCAGTTCTTC

j_gene: TRBJ1-1
v_gene: TRBV29-1
len: 12
d_gene: -
abundance: -
CDR3aa: CSGGLRNTEAFF
CDR3nt: TGCAGCGGGGGACTTAGGAACACTGAAGCTTTCTTT

j_gene: TRBJ1-1
v_gene: TRBV9
len: 13
d_gene: -
abundance: -
CDR3aa: CASSVASGAEAFF
CDR3nt: TGTGCCAGCAGCGTGGCTTCTGGAGCTGAAGCTTTCTTT

j_gene: TRBJ1-3
v_gene: TRBV28
len: 15
d_gene: -
abundance: -
CDR3aa: CASSLPTGSGNTIYF
CDR3nt: TGTGCCAGCAGTTTACCCACAGGGTCTGGAAACACCATATATTTT

j_gene: TRBJ2-2
v_gene: TRBV6-1
len: 13
d_gene: TRBD1
abundance: -
CDR3aa: CASSPTGAGELFF
CDR3nt: TGTGCCAGCAGTCCGACAGGGGCCGGGGAGCTGTTTTTT